These 16 T cell receptor beta chains were all obtained from the same sample, sequenced in a study of cytomegalovirus exposure and HLA in healthy donors. PCR primers comprised 60 Vbeta and 13 Jbeta primers. The table came from immunoSEQ multiplex PCR; TCRdb's copy has only in-frame clones and leaves some out. The sample records approximately 150,000 clones, less than 80% being singletons. Material: PBMCs. These receptors were collected from a man aged 35 to 55 in good health and CMV-seronegative.

The gene calls are TRBV10-3 and TRBJ2-7; tentative D call: TRBD2 (5 bases). V dropped 7 bases and J dropped 3 bases, with 13 bases sitting between them. Per the germline V gene, CDR1 is ENHRY and CDR2 is SYGVKD. The CDR3 is made up of 13 amino acids. CDR3 DNA: TGTGCCATCACCTCCGGCGCGGGCTACGAGCAGTACTTC. Translated: CAITSGAGYEQYF.

V and J are TRBV6-1 and TRBJ2-5; D possibly corresponds to TRBD1 (6 bases). The V gene's germline CDR1 is MNHNS and CDR2 SASEGT. Trimming shortened V by 4 bases and J by 7 bases, and 16 bases separated the two germline ends. This CDR3 is built from 14 residues. The CDR3 region is CASSATDRARTQYF. The CDR3 DNA reads TGTGCCAGCAGTGCAACGGACAGAGCCCGGACCCAGTACTTC.

The chain couples TRBV25-1 to TRBJ2-1; D remains ambiguous. V lost 3 bases and J 10 bases, leaving 16 bases between the germline ends. CDR1 and CDR2 from the germline V gene are MGHDK and SYGVNS. CDR3 length: 14 amino acids. CDR3 region: CASSEYRDPSEQFF. For the CDR3, the DNA is TGTGCCAGCAGTGAGTACAGAGACCCGAGCGAGCAGTTCTTC.

J is TRBJ2-1 and V is TRBV5-4; D gene unclear. This CDR3 spans 13 amino acids. The V gene lost 2 bases and the J gene lost 10 bases, with 13 bases spanning the gap. Per the germline V gene, CDR1 is SGHNT and CDR2 is YYREEE (reference sequence). The DNA of the CDR3 is TGTGCCAGCAGCTTCCCGGGTGTCTCGGAGCAGTTCTTC. This translates into CASSFPGVSEQFF.

The chain has TRBV5-4 and TRBJ2-3, with a weak D call TRBD1 (7 bases). The V end was cut by 6 bases, the J end by 7 bases, with 15 bases between. The CDR3 covers 13 residues. Germline V lookup: CDR1 SGHNT, CDR2 YYREEE (reference sequence). The CDR3 coding sequence is TGTGCCAGCATGTTGACAGGGAGGAATACGCAGTATTTT. Its protein is CASMLTGRNTQYF.

J is TRBJ2-2 and V is TRBV6-1; possible D gene TRBD2, 5 bases. With 2 bases removed from V and 5 bases from J, the gap between germline ends came to 15 bases. This CDR3 is built from 16 residues. In germline, CDR1 is MNHNS, CDR2 SASEGT. The CDR3 spells CASSELGRGRTGELFF. CDR3 DNA: TGTGCCAGCAGTGAACTAGGTAGAGGGCGTACCGGGGAGCTGTTTTTT.

The rearrangement joins TRBV6-6 to TRBJ2-2; D possibly corresponds to TRBD1 (7 bases). The CDR3 contains 14 residues. Germline lookup yields CDR1 MNHNY and CDR2 SVGAGI (reference sequence). V dropped 8 bases and J dropped 6 bases, with 16 bases sitting between them. CDR3 DNA sequence: TGTGCCAGCGAGGCCAGGGGGGTCCCCGGGGAGCTGTTTTTT. This encodes CASEARGVPGELFF.

In its sample, this clone was seen a few times. J is TRBJ2-3 and V is TRBV19; 12 bases align to TRBD2. After removal of 5 bases from V and 6 bases from J, the junction contained 6 bases not matched to a gene. Germline V lookup: CDR1 LNHDA, CDR2 SQIVND (reference sequence). The CDR3 has 15 amino acids. CDR3 region: CASSEPGLAGDTQYF. Written as DNA, the CDR3 is TGTGCCAGTAGTGAACCGGGACTAGCGGGTGATACGCAGTATTTT.

The chain has TRBV2 and TRBJ1-3; D call uncertain. This CDR3 has 13 residues. Looked up from germline, CDR1 is SNHLY and CDR2 is FYNNEI. Between the trimmed V and J ends, which lost 8 bases and 1 base, there was a span of 9 bases. CDR3 nucleotide sequence: TGTGCCAGCCTTGCCGGGTCTGGAAACACCATATATTTT. Amino acids: CASLAGSGNTIYF.

The chain links TRBV6-6 to TRBJ2-1, with a tentative D call TRBD2 (6 bases). In germline, CDR1 is MNHNY, CDR2 SVGAGI (reference sequence). The germline V and J ends were trimmed by 3 bases and 14 bases, with 14 bases remaining between them. CDR3 length: 12 amino acids. The CDR3 here is CASSYGREVKFF. DNA of the CDR3: TGTGCCAGCAGTTATGGCAGGGAGGTGAAGTTCTTC.

This sequence joins TRBV6-6 and TRBJ2-1; TRBD1 aligns across 7 bases. CDR1 is MNHNY, CDR2 SVGAGI, per germline (reference sequence). This CDR3 spans 13 amino acids. J gave up 6 bases and V 6 bases, and 5 bases lay outside the gene matches. The CDR3 nucleotides are TGTGCCAGCAGACGACAGGGTACCAATGAGCAGTTCTTC. Translated, it gives CASRRQGTNEQFF.

The chain carries TRBV5-1 and TRBJ1-1, with D perhaps TRBD1 (6 bases). V lost 3 bases and J 0 bases, leaving 15 bases between the germline ends. This CDR3 contains 16 residues. Germline values: CDR1 SGHRS, CDR2 YFSETQ. As DNA, the CDR3 is TGCGCCAGCAGCTCAGGACAGTATAACATGAACACTGAAGCTTTCTTT. Encoded protein: CASSSGQYNMNTEAFF.

CDR3 sequence: CASSLSGRNSPLHF. CDR3 nucleotides: TGTGCCAGCAGTTTATCTGGGAGGAATTCACCCCTCCACTTT. The chain recombines TRBV27 with TRBJ1-6, with D hard to call. The CDR3 extends over 14 amino acids. CDR1 and CDR2 from the germline V gene are MNHEY and SMNVEV (reference sequence). Trimming took 0 bases from V and 7 from J, leaving 7 bases between them.

This chain links TRBV5-6 with TRBJ1-2, with D maybe TRBD1 (6 bases). CDR1 and CDR2 (germline): SGHDT, YYEEEE. This CDR3 comprises 15 residues. Trimming left V 4 bases short and J 4 bases short, with 17 bases between. Here the CDR3 DNA reads TGTGCCAGCAGCCCAGGGGCCAGGTCCAGCTATGGCTACACCTTC. Translation: CASSPGARSSYGYTF.

About this clone: A junction end diverges from the germline sequence, so it may reflect a read error. The rearrangement links TRBV19 to TRBJ2-4; 9 bases fit TRBD1. Germline-derived CDR1 and CDR2 are LNHDA and SQIVND (reference sequence). The CDR3 is 14 amino acids. This CDR3 is CASTTGTGLNSQYF. The DNA of the CDR3 is TGTGCCAGTACTACCGGGACAGGGTTAAACAGTCAGTACTTC.

The J gene is TRBJ1-2, the V gene TRBV19; TRBD1 aligns across 8 bases. CDR1 is LNHDA and CDR2 is SQIVND in the germline V gene (reference sequence). This CDR3 has 17 residues. J was trimmed by 8 bases and V by 2 bases; bases with no gene match: 16. The CDR3 is CASSIKPGQGETRGYTF. For the CDR3, the DNA is TGTGCCAGTAGTATAAAACCCGGACAGGGAGAGACGAGAGGCTACACCTTC.